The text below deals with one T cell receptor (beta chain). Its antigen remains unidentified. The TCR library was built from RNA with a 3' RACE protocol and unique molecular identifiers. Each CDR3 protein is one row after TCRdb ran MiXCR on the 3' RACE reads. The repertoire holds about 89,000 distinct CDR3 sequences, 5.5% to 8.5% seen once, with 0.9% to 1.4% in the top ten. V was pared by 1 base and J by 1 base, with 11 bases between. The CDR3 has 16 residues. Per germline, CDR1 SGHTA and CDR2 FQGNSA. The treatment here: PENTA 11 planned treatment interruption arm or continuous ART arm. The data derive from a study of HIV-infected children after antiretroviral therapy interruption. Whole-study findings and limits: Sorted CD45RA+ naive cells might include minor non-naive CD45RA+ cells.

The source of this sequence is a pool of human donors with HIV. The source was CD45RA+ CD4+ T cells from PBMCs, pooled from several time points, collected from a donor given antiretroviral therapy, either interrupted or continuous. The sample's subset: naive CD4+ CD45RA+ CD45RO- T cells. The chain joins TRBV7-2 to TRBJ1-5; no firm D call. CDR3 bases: TGTGCCAGCAGCTTAGACGTGGATCGAAGCAATCAGCCCCAGCATTTT. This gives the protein CASSLDVDRSNQPQHF.